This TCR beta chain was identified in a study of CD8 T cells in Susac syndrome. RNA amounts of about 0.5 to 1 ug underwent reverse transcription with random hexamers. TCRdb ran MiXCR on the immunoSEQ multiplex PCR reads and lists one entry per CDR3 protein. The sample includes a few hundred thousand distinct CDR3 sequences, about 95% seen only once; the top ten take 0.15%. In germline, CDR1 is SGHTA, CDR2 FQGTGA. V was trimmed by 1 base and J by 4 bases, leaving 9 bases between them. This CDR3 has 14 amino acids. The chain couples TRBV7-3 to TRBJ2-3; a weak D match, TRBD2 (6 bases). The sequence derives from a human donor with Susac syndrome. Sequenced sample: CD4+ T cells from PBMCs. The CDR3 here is CASSLRDFSDTQYF. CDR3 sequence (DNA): TGTGCCAGCAGCTTAAGGGACTTTTCAGATACGCAGTATTTT.